One and the same sample provided the 25 T cell receptor beta chains below, sequenced in a study of spatial heterogeneity in lung cancer. Described time point: sample taken at primary tumor resection. Whole RNA from tumor, nontumor lung or frozen PBMC was sequenced unsorted. TCRdb re-derived calls from the 5' RACE reads in MiXCR, one entry per CDR3 protein. Here the sample spans approximately 82,000 distinct CDR3 sequences, 10% to 15% being singletons. The sample was PBMCs, taken at surgery. These receptors all stem from a male donor with early-stage non-small cell lung cancer.

This clonotype was seen only a few times. V and J are TRBV6-6 and TRBJ2-3; D may be TRBD2 (6 bases). The germline V and J ends were trimmed by 5 bases and 3 bases, with 15 bases remaining between them. Germline CDR1 is MNHNY and CDR2 is SVGAGI (reference sequence). This CDR3 contains 15 residues. As DNA, the CDR3 is TGTGCCAGCAGTCCCGGGGGACGGGGGACAGATACGCAGTATTTT. This sequence encodes CASSPGGRGTDTQYF.

The V and J genes are TRBV2 and TRBJ2-5; 9 bases are a match to TRBD2. Germline CDR1 SNHLY, CDR2 FYNNEI. This CDR3 has 17 residues. The V segment lost 3 bases and the J segment 2 bases; nucleotides outside the gene matches: 10. This chain's CDR3 is CASSEPKPSGEQETQYF. CDR3 nucleotides: TGTGCCAGCAGTGAGCCCAAACCTAGCGGGGAGCAAGAGACCCAGTACTTC.

This chain uses TRBV20-1 with TRBJ2-7, with a weak D call TRBD2 (6 bases). V lost 6 bases to trimming and J lost 6 bases, with 15 bases between them. There are 12 residues in the CDR3. CDR1 is DFQATT, CDR2 SNEGSKA, per germline (reference sequence). The CDR3 sequence is CSATGTYREQYF. The CDR3 DNA sequence: TGCAGTGCCACCGGGACTTACCGCGAGCAGTACTTC.

Many counts were recorded for this clonotype. The J gene is TRBJ2-7, the V gene TRBV7-9, with D perhaps TRBD1 (6 bases). Trimming left V 4 bases short and J 0 bases short, with 19 bases between. CDR3 length: 17 residues. Germline V gene data show CDR1 as SEHNR and CDR2 as FQNEAQ (reference sequence). The DNA of the CDR3 is TGTGCCAGCAGCTCATCTTGGGGGCAGGAGCCCTCCTACGAGCAGTACTTC. Protein product: CASSSSWGQEPSYEQYF.

In this sample, this clonotype turned up a few times. The V and J genes are TRBV20-1 and TRBJ2-7; D perhaps matches TRBD1 (5 bases). CDR3 length: 13 amino acids. Germline V gives CDR1 DFQATT, CDR2 SNEGSKA (reference sequence). With 5 bases removed from V and 3 bases from J, the gap between germline ends came to 14 bases. CDR3 amino acids: CSASTGSSYEQYF. For the CDR3, the DNA is TGCAGTGCTTCTACAGGATCTAGCTACGAGCAGTACTTC.

This chain uses TRBV7-2 with TRBJ2-7; D is unclear. The CDR3 consists of 17 residues. Germline CDR1 reads SGHTA; CDR2 reads FQGNSA. Between the trimmed V and J ends, which lost 1 base and 0 bases, there was a span of 16 bases. The CDR3 region has the DNA TGTGCCAGCAGCTTAGGGGATGTATGGGGTGGCTCCTACGAGCAGTACTTC. It specifies CASSLGDVWGGSYEQYF.

This chain connects TRBV7-2 to TRBJ2-1; the D is unclear. From germline, CDR1 is SGHTA and CDR2 FQGNSA. The CDR3 extends over 13 amino acids. Deletions cut 3 bases from V and 9 bases from J, with 12 bases between. CDR3 sequence: CASSFVGVSEQFF. As DNA, the CDR3 is TGTGCCAGCAGCTTTGTAGGAGTTAGTGAGCAGTTCTTC.

This sequence joins TRBV20-1 and TRBJ1-2; 9 bases map to TRBD1. Germline CDR1 DFQATT, CDR2 SNEGSKA (reference sequence). V shed 6 bases, J shed 8 bases, and the junction held 10 bases outside the gene matches. This CDR3 comprises 13 residues. The CDR3, as DNA: TGCAGTGCGGATACAGGGGGCAAGGCGGGCTACACCTTC. Translated, it gives CSADTGGKAGYTF.

This clonotype was picked up a small number of times. V usage is TRBV6-6 and J usage is TRBJ1-3; 7 bases match TRBD1. CDR1 and CDR2 from the germline V gene are MNHNY and SVGAGI (reference sequence). After removal of 7 bases from V and 1 base from J, the junction contained 4 bases not matched to a gene. The CDR3 has 14 amino acids. The CDR3 sequence is CASIPGQSGNTIYF. CDR3 coding DNA: TGTGCCAGCATCCCGGGACAGTCTGGAAACACCATATATTTT.

This clonotype was counted between two and nine times. The chain carries TRBV2 and TRBJ1-2; the D gene is possibly TRBD1 (5 bases). CDR1 is SNHLY, CDR2 FYNNEI, per germline. Trimming removed 4 bases at V and 0 bases at J, with 9 bases between. The CDR3 is made up of 14 amino acids. CDR3 amino acids: CASSAKGPNYGYTF. The CDR3 DNA reads TGTGCCAGCAGTGCGAAGGGGCCTAACTATGGCTACACCTTC.

This clonotype was recorded at least ten times. This chain uses TRBV27 with TRBJ1-4; unclear D gene. Trimming left V 4 bases short and J 6 bases short, with 12 bases between. This CDR3 has 14 residues. CDR1 and CDR2 (germline): MNHEY, SMNVEV (reference sequence). The CDR3: CASSSGRGDEKLFF. CDR3 sequence (DNA): TGTGCCAGCAGTTCGGGGAGAGGTGATGAAAAACTGTTTTTT. The full variable domain, rest sourced from reference TRBV27 and TRBJ1-4, is EAQVTQNPRYLITVTGKKLTVTCSQNMNHEYMSWYRQDPGLGLRQIYYSMNVEVTDKGDVPEGYKVSRKEKRNFPLILESPSPNQTSLYFCASSSGRGDEKLFFGSGTQLSVL.

In its sample, this clonotype was seen a few times. The rearrangement uses TRBV6-2 or TRBV6-3 and TRBJ1-1; the D gene is possibly TRBD1 (5 bases). Per the germline V gene, CDR1 is MNHEY and CDR2 is SVGEGT. The V end lost 3 bases, the J end lost 3 bases, and 17 bases lay between the germline ends. The CDR3 extends over 16 amino acids. CDR3 residues: CASSYSIEGVDTEAFF. CDR3 sequence (DNA): TGTGCCAGCAGTTATTCCATTGAAGGGGTCGACACTGAAGCTTTCTTT.

This clonotype was seen more than once but under ten times. V usage is TRBV13 and J usage is TRBJ2-1, with 13 bases fitting TRBD2. The CDR3 consists of 19 residues. The V gene end was trimmed by 5 bases and the J gene end by 2 bases; junction bases not matched to a gene: 12. Germline loops: CDR1 PRHDT, CDR2 FYEKMQ (reference sequence). CDR3 nucleotide sequence: TGTGCCAGCAGCCAACTAGCGGGAGGGCCCTCGGGCGCCTACAATGAGCAGTTCTTC. It specifies CASSQLAGGPSGAYNEQFF. Full variable domain (remainder filled in from reference TRBV13 and TRBJ2-1): AAGVIQSPRHLIKEKRETATLKCYPIPRHDTVYWYQQGPGQDPQFLISFYEKMQSDKGSIPDRFSAQQFSDYHSELNMSSLELGDSALYFCASSQLAGGPSGAYNEQFFGPGTRLTVL.

This clonotype was detected only a few times. The chain links TRBV9 to TRBJ2-1, with 7 bases that match TRBD2. V lost 2 bases to trimming and J lost 5 bases; unmatched junction nucleotides: 4. Germline V gives CDR1 SGDLS, CDR2 YYNGEE. The CDR3 extends over 14 amino acids. CDR3 sequence (DNA): TGTGCCAGCAGCGTTAGAGCGGGGAACAATGAGCAGTTCTTC. It codes for CASSVRAGNNEQFF. The variable domain in full, with the rest retrieved from reference TRBV9 and TRBJ2-1, is DSGVTQTPKHLITATGQRVTLRCSPRSGDLSVYWYQQSLDQGLQFLIQYYNGEERAKGNILERFSAQQFPDLHSELNLSSLELGDSALYFCASSVRAGNNEQFFGPGTRLTVL.

This clonotype was detected a few times. J is TRBJ2-7 and V is TRBV27, with unresolved D. The CDR3 loop spans 16 amino acids. V lost 2 bases, J lost 2 bases, and 16 bases lay in between. Per germline, CDR1 MNHEY and CDR2 SMNVEV (reference sequence). This chain's CDR3 is CASSLNLGTFTYEQYF. The CDR3 DNA reads TGTGCCAGCAGTTTAAATCTAGGTACCTTTACCTACGAGCAGTACTTC.

There are a few counts of this clonotype. In DNA, the CDR3 is TGTGCCAGCAGTTACAGTCTCCAAGGTTCCTCCTACGAGCAGTACTTC. It translates to CASSYSLQGSSYEQYF. The rearrangement links TRBV6-6 to TRBJ2-7; D is ambiguous. The germline V gene has CDR1 MNHNY and CDR2 SVGAGI (reference sequence). CDR3 length: 16 residues. The V end was cut by 2 bases, the J end by 0 bases, with 14 bases between.

This clonotype was counted many times. This chain joins TRBV14 and TRBJ1-3; D is uncertain. Trimming took 6 bases from V and 3 from J, leaving 12 bases between them. The CDR3 totals 14 residues. The germline CDR1 and CDR2 sequences are SGHDN and FVKESK. CDR3 DNA sequence: TGTGCCAGCAGACCACGGGGATATGGAAACACCATATATTTT. Amino acids: CASRPRGYGNTIYF.

This clonotype showed up just a few times. The V call is TRBV7-9, the J call TRBJ2-1, with D perhaps given as TRBD1 or TRBD2 (5 bases each). Deletions cut 5 bases from V and 6 bases from J, with 11 bases between. The CDR3 is 13 residues long. Germline V CDR1 and CDR2: SEHNR, FQNEAQ (reference sequence). The CDR3 DNA follows: TGTGCCAGCAGCCTAGAGGGGATCAATGAGCAGTTCTTC. This gives the protein CASSLEGINEQFF.

A few counts support this clonotype. The chain uses TRBV6-1 and TRBJ1-4; D is possibly TRBD1 (6 bases). The CDR3 contains 16 residues. V shed 2 bases and J shed 8 bases, with 18 bases lying between them. Germline V gives CDR1 MNHNS, CDR2 SASEGT. CDR3 loop: CASSESTLGTPEKLFF. The CDR3, as DNA: TGTGCCAGCAGTGAATCAACCCTCGGGACACCCGAAAAACTGTTTTTT.

The sample holds a few counts of this clonotype. The chain has TRBV5-4 and TRBJ2-4, with D unclear. In germline, CDR1 is SGHNT, CDR2 YYREEE (reference sequence). The CDR3 loop spans 15 amino acids. The ends were cut back, 2 bases at V and 2 bases at J, with 11 bases in the middle. CDR3 residues: CASSFENRPKNIQYF. CDR3 coding DNA: TGTGCCAGCAGCTTTGAGAACCGGCCCAAAAACATTCAGTACTTC.

In its sample, this clonotype was seen a few times. The chain couples TRBV10-3 to TRBJ1-3, with D possibly matching TRBD1 (5 bases). Trimming took off 6 bases at V and 4 bases at J, with 10 bases between the two ends. From germline, CDR1 is ENHRY and CDR2 SYGVKD. This CDR3 has 13 amino acids. CDR3 loop: CAIRPGKGNTIYF. The CDR3 DNA reads as TGTGCCATCAGGCCAGGGAAAGGAAACACCATATATTTT.

There are a few counts of this clonotype. V gene TRBV24-1 combines with J gene TRBJ2-5; no reliable D call. Germline CDR1 KGHDR, CDR2 SFDVKD. Trimming shortened V by 4 bases and J by 3 bases, and 5 bases separated the two germline ends. CDR3 size: 12 residues. CDR3 DNA sequence: TGTGCCACCAGTGAACGGGAAGAGACCCAGTACTTC. Its protein is CATSEREETQYF.

This clonotype was recorded a few times. The J gene is TRBJ2-1, the V gene TRBV4-1, with 7 bases fitting TRBD2. V shed 0 bases, J shed 2 bases, and the junction held 7 bases outside the gene matches. The length of the CDR3 is 17 residues. Germline V gene data show CDR1 as MGHRA and CDR2 as YSYEKL. The CDR3 sequence is CASSQESQAGPYNEQFF. The CDR3 DNA follows: TGCGCCAGCAGCCAAGAATCTCAAGCGGGGCCCTACAATGAGCAGTTCTTC.

This clonotype was seen at least ten times. The chain links TRBV3-1 to TRBJ1-2; D is perhaps TRBD1 (6 bases). CDR1 is LGHDT, CDR2 YNNKEL, per germline (reference sequence). Trimming removed 3 bases from V and 8 bases from J, with 16 bases in between. The CDR3 is made up of 14 amino acids. This chain's CDR3 is CASSHADSRRGYTF. CDR3 DNA: TGTGCCAGCAGCCACGCGGACAGCCGGAGGGGCTACACCTTC. Based on the CDR3 plus reference TRBV3-1 and TRBJ1-2, the full variable domain is DTAVSQTPKYLVTQMGNDKSIKCEQNLGHDTMYWYKQDSKKFLKIMFSYNNKELIINETVPNRFSPKSPDKAHLNLHINSLELGDSAVYFCASSHADSRRGYTFGSGTRLTVV.

This clonotype was seen only a few times. The chain couples TRBV10-3 to TRBJ1-1; TRBD1 is a possible D gene (5 bases). Per the germline V gene, CDR1 is ENHRY and CDR2 is SYGVKD. V was shortened by 6 bases and J by 3 bases, with 8 bases between the two germline ends. The CDR3 extends over 12 amino acids. The CDR3 protein is CAISSRDTEAFF. The CDR3 DNA reads as TGTGCCATCAGCTCCAGGGACACTGAAGCTTTCTTT.